Listed below are T cell receptor beta chains from one sample, sequenced in a study of blood T cell repertoires in COVID-19. TCRdb's table, derived via immunoSEQ multiplex PCR, lists solely in-frame clones and lacks some. The sample yields some 200,000 clones, approximately 80% seen once. Sequencing input: PBMCs or T cells enriched from blood (not recorded which). These TCRs come from a middle-aged woman with acute COVID-19. Each CDR3 is given with its conserved first and last residue. Each record gives: V gene, CDR3 length, CDR3 protein.

TRBV6-2/TRBV6-3,14,CASSYPGDIYEQYF
TRBV15,14,CATSRDRGNEKLFF
TRBV6-2/TRBV6-3,13,CASSGLFFYEQYF
TRBV28,17,CASSSPTLAGGYNEQFF
TRBV5-1,15,CASSSRTGANEKLFF
TRBV30,13,CAEMGQALTGYTF
TRBV6-6,14,CASSTGTPQEEQFF
TRBV3-1/TRBV3-2,13,CASSRLFTGELFF
TRBV2,13,CASSLAGKETQYF
TRBV7-9,11,CASSQEGGYTF
TRBV9,15,CASSASASSYNEQFF
TRBV6-2/TRBV6-3,16,CASSRIQGTESYGYTF
TRBV3-1/TRBV3-2,13,CASSRNPGQPQHF
TRBV6-5,15,CASSSDRGKDYGYTF
TRBV4-2,15,CASSQSSSGVETQYF
TRBV19,14,CASSISAGVYGYTF
TRBV19,14,CASRTSGVVETQYF
TRBV19,18,CASSPPRGFEGSNQPQHF
TRBV28,14,CASSLITAGNTIYF
TRBV29-1,13,CSVGTGIAYGYTF
TRBV2,14,CASSEAAQGDGYTF
TRBV7-2,13,CASSLEGDREAFF
TRBV5-1,14,CASRLAGNTDTQYF